The entry below describes one T cell receptor beta chain. Produced via immunoSEQ multiplex PCR; TCRdb's table is partial and in-frame only. The table shows around 170,000 clones, with roughly nine tenths occurring only once. The data are from a study of blood T cell repertoires in COVID-19. Germline V gene sequence: CDR1 LGHNT, CDR2 FRNRAP. The germline V and J ends were trimmed by 4 bases and 5 bases, with 14 bases remaining between them. The CDR3 has 14 amino acids. The sequence was collected from a man in his 60s with acute or convalescent COVID-19. This chain uses TRBV12-5 with TRBJ2-5; D may be TRBD2 (5 bases). Source material: peripheral blood. CDR3 nucleotides: TGTGCTAGTGGTTCACCAGGAGGACCGGAGACCCAGTACTTC. Protein sequence: CASGSPGGPETQYF.